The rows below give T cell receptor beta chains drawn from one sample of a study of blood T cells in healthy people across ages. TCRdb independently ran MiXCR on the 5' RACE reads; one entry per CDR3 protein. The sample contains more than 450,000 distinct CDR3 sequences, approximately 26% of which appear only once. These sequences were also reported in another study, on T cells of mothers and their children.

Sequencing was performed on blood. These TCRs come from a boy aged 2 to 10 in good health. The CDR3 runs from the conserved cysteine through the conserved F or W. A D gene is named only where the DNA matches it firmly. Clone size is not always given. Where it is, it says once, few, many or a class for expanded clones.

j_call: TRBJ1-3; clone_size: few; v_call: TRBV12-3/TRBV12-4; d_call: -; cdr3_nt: TGTGCCAGCAGTTTAGTGTTTTTGAGTCGGGGAAACACCATATATTTT; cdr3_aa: CASSLVFLSRGNTIYF
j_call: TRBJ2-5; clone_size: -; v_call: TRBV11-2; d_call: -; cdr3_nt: TGTGCCAGCAGCCTCCCCATTTTTCCCGAGACCCAGTACTTC; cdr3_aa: CASSLPIFPETQYF
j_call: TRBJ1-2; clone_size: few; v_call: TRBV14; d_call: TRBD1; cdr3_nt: TGTGCCAGCAGCCAAGCCCCGACAGGGGGTTATGGCTACACCTTC; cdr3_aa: CASSQAPTGGYGYTF
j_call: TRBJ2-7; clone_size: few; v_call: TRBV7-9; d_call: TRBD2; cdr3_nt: TGTGCCAGCAGGGGTAGCGGGAGGGCCTCCTACGAGCAGTACTTC; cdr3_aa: CASRGSGRASYEQYF
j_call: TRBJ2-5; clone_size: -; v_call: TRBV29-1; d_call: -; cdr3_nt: TGCAGCGCTGACCAGGGGGGTCGGGAGCAGTACTTC; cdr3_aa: CSADQGGREQYF
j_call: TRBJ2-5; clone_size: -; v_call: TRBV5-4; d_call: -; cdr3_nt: TGTGCCAGCAGCTTGGCCCTCGAGGGGACCCAGTACTTC; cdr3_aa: CASSLALEGTQYF
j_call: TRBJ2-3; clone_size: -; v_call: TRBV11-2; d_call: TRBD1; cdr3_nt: TGTGCCAGCAGCTGGGGACAGTTCGCTAGCACAGATACGCAGTATTTT; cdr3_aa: CASSWGQFASTDTQYF
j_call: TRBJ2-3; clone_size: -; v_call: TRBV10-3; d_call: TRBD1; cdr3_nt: TGTGCCATCAGCGACAGGGGGGCCTTGACAGATACGCAGTATTTT; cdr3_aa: CAISDRGALTDTQYF
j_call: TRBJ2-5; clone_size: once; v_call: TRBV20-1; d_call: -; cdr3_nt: TGCAGTGCTAGAGTCGGGGCAGGGGAAGAGACCCAGTACTTC; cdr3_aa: CSARVGAGEETQYF
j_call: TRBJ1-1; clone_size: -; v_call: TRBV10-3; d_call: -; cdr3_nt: TGTGCCATCAGTGAGGGAAGAGTCACTGAAGCTTTCTTT; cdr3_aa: CAISEGRVTEAFF
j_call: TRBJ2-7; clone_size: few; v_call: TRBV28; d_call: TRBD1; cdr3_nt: TGTGCCAGCAGGCCCTCCGGGACAGGTGCCTACGAGCAGTACTTC; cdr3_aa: CASRPSGTGAYEQYF
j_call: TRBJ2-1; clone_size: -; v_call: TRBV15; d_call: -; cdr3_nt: TGTGCCACCAGCAGAGAGAACACGGGCTCCTACAATGAGCAGTTCTTC; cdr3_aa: CATSRENTGSYNEQFF
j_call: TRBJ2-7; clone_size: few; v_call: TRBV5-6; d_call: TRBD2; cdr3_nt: TGTGCCAGCAGCTCGGCCCCGGGGGGCGAGCAGTACTTC; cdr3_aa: CASSSAPGGEQYF
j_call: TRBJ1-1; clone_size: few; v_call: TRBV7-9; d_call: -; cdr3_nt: TGTGCCAGCAGCTTACAGGCTCGGAACACTGAAGCTTTCTTT; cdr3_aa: CASSLQARNTEAFF
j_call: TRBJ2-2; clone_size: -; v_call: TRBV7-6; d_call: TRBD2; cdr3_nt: TGTGCCAGCACCTACACTCGGACTAGCGGGAGAACAAACACCGGGGAGCTGTTTTTT; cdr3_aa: CASTYTRTSGRTNTGELFF
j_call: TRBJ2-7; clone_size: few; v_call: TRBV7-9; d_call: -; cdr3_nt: TGTGCCAGCACCGGTGGGTGGGATGGCCCTTTTCGCGAGCAGTACTTC; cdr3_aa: CASTGGWDGPFREQYF
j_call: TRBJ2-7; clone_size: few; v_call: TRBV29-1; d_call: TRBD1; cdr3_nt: TGCAGCGTCGTCCCGGGACAGGGCTACGAGCAGTACTTC; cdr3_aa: CSVVPGQGYEQYF
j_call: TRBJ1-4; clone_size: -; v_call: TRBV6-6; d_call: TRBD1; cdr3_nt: TGTGCCAGCAGTTACCCTCAGGGGGGAGTACTATTT; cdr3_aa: CASSYPQGGVLF
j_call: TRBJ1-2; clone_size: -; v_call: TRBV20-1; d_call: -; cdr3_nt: TGCAGTGCAATCGACCGAGACATACCCTATGGCTACACCTTC; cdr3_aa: CSAIDRDIPYGYTF
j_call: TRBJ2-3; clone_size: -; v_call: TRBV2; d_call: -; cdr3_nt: TGTGCCAGCAACAGGGCCCCTAGCACAGATACGCAGTATTTT; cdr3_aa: CASNRAPSTDTQYF
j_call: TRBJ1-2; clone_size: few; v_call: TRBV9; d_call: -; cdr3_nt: TGTGCCAGCAGCTCCATCACCGACTATGGCTACACCTTC; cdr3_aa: CASSSITDYGYTF
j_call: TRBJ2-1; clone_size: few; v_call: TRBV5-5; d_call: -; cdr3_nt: TGTGCCAGCAGCCCGACTTTAGCTGTCTCCTACAATGAGCAGTTCTTC; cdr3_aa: CASSPTLAVSYNEQFF
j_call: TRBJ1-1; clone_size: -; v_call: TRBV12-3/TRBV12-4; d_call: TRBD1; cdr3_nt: TGTGCCAGCAGTTTAAACAGGGGATCCCCTGAAGCTTTCTTT; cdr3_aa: CASSLNRGSPEAFF
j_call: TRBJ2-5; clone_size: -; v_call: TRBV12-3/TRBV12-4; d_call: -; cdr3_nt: TGTGCCAGCAGAGACGACCCCTTGAGAGAGACCCAGTACTTC; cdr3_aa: CASRDDPLRETQYF
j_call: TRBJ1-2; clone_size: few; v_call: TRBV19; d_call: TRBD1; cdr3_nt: TGTGCCAGTATAGGGGGGACAGGGACTCCCTACTATGGCTACACCTTC; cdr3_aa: CASIGGTGTPYYGYTF
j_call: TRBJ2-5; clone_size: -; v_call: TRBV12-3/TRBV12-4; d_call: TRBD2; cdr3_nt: TGTGCCAGCAGTTTCGGGTCTAGCGGGGGATACCAAGAGACCCAGTACTTC; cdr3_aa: CASSFGSSGGYQETQYF
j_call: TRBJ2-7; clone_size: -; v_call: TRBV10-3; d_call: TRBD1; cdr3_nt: TGTGCCATCAGGGACAGGCATTACGAGCAGTACTTC; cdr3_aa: CAIRDRHYEQYF
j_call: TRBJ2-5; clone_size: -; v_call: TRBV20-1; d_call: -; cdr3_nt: TGCAGTGCTACTCAGGGAGGGGGACGCCAAGAGACCCAGTACTTC; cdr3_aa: CSATQGGGRQETQYF
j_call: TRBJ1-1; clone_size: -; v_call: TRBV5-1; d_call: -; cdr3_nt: TGCGCCAGCAGCTTGGGGGGAGGCAGAACTAACACTGAAGCTTTCTTT; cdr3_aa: CASSLGGGRTNTEAFF